The clone carrying this T cell receptor beta chain came up many times. Its antigen is undetermined. This sample was included in a study of tumor-infiltrating lymphocytes in primary liver carcinoma. It was from 20-30 mg of unsorted bulk tissue that RNA and DNA were co-extracted. The sampling covered five separate regions of each tumor. Study-wide results and caveats: The 250 largest clones made up significantly more of tumor than blood repertoires (p = 0.039).

A constant-region primer served to make TCR beta cDNA from about 500 ng total RNA. Three nested multiplex PCR rounds of slightly modified ARM-PCR generated TCR beta libraries. Primers for the first two PCR rounds were TRBV1-TRBV30 forward primers and a C-beta reverse primer (around 10 cycles per round). TCRdb passed the multiplex PCR reads through MiXCR, listing each CDR3 protein once. The profile shows roughly 120,000 distinct CDR3 sequences, 50% to 70% of them singletons. Germline V lookup: CDR1 WSHSY, CDR2 SAAADI. The CDR3 consists of 17 residues. V shed 0 bases and J shed 0 bases, with 11 bases lying between them.

The chain combines TRBV10-2 with TRBJ2-2; weak D call: TRBD2 (5 bases). Sequencing input: liver tumor tissue from sampling region 1. Stated subset: tumor region T1, superior pole. This TCR derives from a woman between 55 and 75 years old with primary liver carcinoma and hepatitis B virus infection. CDR3 nucleotide sequence: TGCGCCAGCAGTGAGTCGCCAACCGGGGCGAACACCGGGGAGCTGTTTTTT. The encoded protein is CASSESPTGANTGELFF.